The 16 T cell receptor beta chains in this list originate from one sample, sequenced in a study of siplizumab effects on memory and regulatory T cells. Sequencing used immunoSEQ multiplex PCR; TCRdb keeps in-frame clones, though not all of them. The sample lists 55,000 to 80,000 clones, 79% occurring once. Material for sequencing was memory CD4+ T cells sorted from blood. These receptors were collected from a human donor in good health.

V usage is TRBV5-4 and J usage is TRBJ1-1; TRBD1 agrees at 7 bases. This CDR3 is 15 amino acids long. Trimming cost V 4 bases and J 1 base; bases outside gene matches: 7. From germline, CDR1 is SGHNT and CDR2 YYREEE (reference sequence). CDR3 nucleotides: TGTGCCAGCAGCCGAGATACAGGGGCGAACACTGAAGCTTTCTTT. Encoded protein: CASSRDTGANTEAFF. Combining the CDR3 with reference TRBV5-4 and TRBJ1-1 gives the whole variable domain ETGVTQSPTHLIKTRGQQVTLRCSSQSGHNTVSWYQQALGQGPQFIFQYYREEENGRGNFPPRFSGLQFPNYSSELNVNALELDDSALYLCASSRDTGANTEAFFGQGTRLTVV.

V and J are TRBV9 and TRBJ2-3, with TRBD1 matching 8 bases. V lost 6 bases, J lost 5 bases, and 11 bases stayed unmatched. This CDR3 contains 15 residues. CDR1 and CDR2 (germline): SGDLS, YYNGEE. The CDR3 DNA sequence: TGTGCCAGCAACTTTGGCGGGACAGGTGAAGATACGCAGTATTTT. It specifies CASNFGGTGEDTQYF. Full variable domain (missing parts from reference TRBV9 and TRBJ2-3): DSGVTQTPKHLITATGQRVTLRCSPRSGDLSVYWYQQSLDQGLQFLIQYYNGEERAKGNILERFSAQQFPDLHSELNLSSLELGDSALYFCASNFGGTGEDTQYFGPGTRLTVL.

The V call is TRBV21-1, the J call TRBJ2-6; the table's D call of TRBD2 was not tested on the DNA. TRBV21-1 counts as a pseudogene. The CDR3 runs 15 residues. In DNA form, the CDR3 reads TGTGCCAGCAGCAACCGAGAGGCTGGGGCCAACGTCCTGACTTTC. Its translation is CASSNREAGANVLTF.

This chain connects TRBV27 to TRBJ1-1; D gene unclear. The CDR3 contains 13 residues. The V gene's germline CDR1 is MNHEY and CDR2 SMNVEV (reference sequence). V lost 5 bases to trimming and J lost 7 bases, with 14 bases between them. The CDR3 reads CASSQIPNGEAFF. The CDR3 nucleotides are TGTGCCAGCAGTCAAATACCCAACGGTGAAGCTTTCTTT.

The chain has TRBV19 and TRBJ2-5; 7 bases align to TRBD1. This CDR3 has 16 amino acids. The V segment lost 6 bases and the J segment 2 bases; nucleotides outside the gene matches: 12. The germline CDR1 and CDR2 sequences are LNHDA and SQIVND (reference sequence). The CDR3 here is CASSTPRTGLQETQYF. CDR3 bases: TGTGCCAGTAGCACCCCCCGGACAGGCCTGCAAGAGACCCAGTACTTC.

This clone has just a few counts. The V call is TRBV21-1, the J call TRBJ2-7; the D call in the table, TRBD1, was not verified against the DNA. TRBV21-1 is a pseudogene segment. CDR3 length: 13 amino acids. The CDR3: CASRPGQIRTQYF. The CDR3 DNA reads as TGTGCCAGCAGGCCCGGACAGATCCGTACGCAGTACTTC.

The chain couples TRBV15 to TRBJ1-2, with no clear D. Germline-derived CDR1 and CDR2 are LNHNV and YYDKDF (reference sequence). V was trimmed by 0 bases and J by 2 bases, leaving 4 bases between them. The CDR3 spans 13 residues. CDR3 loop: CATSRDPNYGYTF. The CDR3 coding sequence is TGTGCCACCAGCAGAGATCCCAACTATGGCTACACCTTC.

The J gene is TRBJ2-3, the V gene TRBV7-6, with a weak D call TRBD2 (5 bases). V was cut by 5 bases and J by 4 bases, with 13 bases left in between. CDR3 length equals 14 residues. The germline V gene encodes CDR1 SGHVS and CDR2 FNYEAQ. In DNA form, the CDR3 reads TGTGCCAGCAGCCCCACTAGTGCCGCAGATACGCAGTATTTT. This translates into CASSPTSAADTQYF. Drawing the rest from reference TRBV7-6 and TRBJ2-3, the complete variable domain is GAGVSQSPRYKVTKRGQDVALRCDPISGHVSLYWYRQALGQGPEFLTYFNYEAQQDKSGLPNDRFSAERPEGSISTLTIQRTEQRDSAMYRCASSPTSAADTQYFGPGTRLTVL.

The chain couples TRBV19 to TRBJ2-1; D is uncertain. Germline V gene sequence: CDR1 LNHDA, CDR2 SQIVND (reference sequence). This CDR3 has 15 amino acids. The ends were cut back, 2 bases at V and 9 bases at J, with 17 bases in the middle. As DNA, the CDR3 is TGTGCCAGTAGTATACAATGGCAATCAAGCTCTGAGCAGTTCTTC. Protein product: CASSIQWQSSSEQFF.

The chain employs TRBV7-2 and TRBJ2-3, with 10 bases lining up with TRBD2. V shed 2 bases and J 1 base; nucleotides not matched to a gene: 9. Germline-derived CDR1 and CDR2 are SGHTA and FQGNSA. This CDR3 has 18 amino acids. CDR3 sequence: CASSLYPPGTSGTDTQYF. CDR3 DNA sequence: TGTGCCAGCAGCTTATACCCCCCCGGGACTAGCGGCACAGATACGCAGTATTTT.

The chain is built from TRBV11-2 and TRBJ1-5; D is uncertain. Deletions cut 4 bases from V and 4 bases from J, with 5 bases between. Germline V gives CDR1 SGHAT, CDR2 FQNNGV. The CDR3 consists of 12 residues. The CDR3: CASSSENQPQHF. CDR3 DNA sequence: TGTGCCAGCAGCTCAGAGAATCAGCCCCAGCATTTT.

The CDR3 bases are TGTGCCAGCAGCTTAGGCGGCCGAAGAGACACTGAAGCTTTCTTT. This encodes CASSLGGRRDTEAFF. The V call is TRBV7-3, the J call TRBJ1-1; D is ambiguous. The CDR3 is 15 amino acids. From germline, CDR1 is SGHTA and CDR2 FQGTGA. The V end lost 2 bases, the J end lost 3 bases, and 13 bases lay between the germline ends.

The J gene is TRBJ2-2, the V gene TRBV5-5, with D possibly TRBD1 on 5 matching bases. V lost 4 bases and J lost 1, with 14 bases in between. This CDR3 spans 16 amino acids. Germline V gene sequence: CDR1 SGHKS, CDR2 YYEKEE (reference sequence). The CDR3 sequence: CASSPRQGLNTGELFF. CDR3 sequence (DNA): TGTGCCAGCAGCCCACGCCAGGGCCTGAACACCGGGGAGCTGTTTTTT.

This chain joins TRBV7-3 and TRBJ1-1; the D gene is possibly TRBD1 (6 bases). V was cut by 4 bases and J by 5 bases, with 11 bases left in between. The CDR3 runs 13 residues. The germline CDR1 and CDR2 sequences are SGHTA and FQGTGA. CDR3 in amino acids: CASSSSGVTEAFF. DNA of the CDR3: TGTGCCAGCAGCTCTTCAGGGGTAACTGAAGCTTTCTTT.

The CDR3 sequence: CASSRGTDINYGYTF. The CDR3 DNA is TGCGCCAGCAGCCGAGGGACAGATATTAACTATGGCTACACCTTC. The V and J genes are TRBV5-1 and TRBJ1-2; TRBD1 matches at 7 bases. CDR3 length equals 15 residues. The V gene end was trimmed by 4 bases and the J gene end by 1 base; junction bases not matched to a gene: 7. Germline V gene lookup returns CDR1 SGHRS and CDR2 YFSETQ.

The rearrangement joins TRBV7-8 to TRBJ1-2; perhaps TRBD1 as D (5 bases). The CDR3 spans 14 residues. Germline V CDR1 and CDR2: SGHVS, FQNEAQ. V was clipped by 5 bases and J by 8 bases, with 18 bases between them. In nucleotides, the CDR3 is TGTGCCAGCAGCACCACCGGGACCCGAAGGGGCTACACCTTC. Its translation: CASSTTGTRRGYTF.